Listed below are T cell receptor beta chains from one sample, sequenced in a study of beta chain features in type 1 diabetes. This table comes from immunoSEQ multiplex PCR, and its TCRdb copy is limited to in-frame clones, with some not included. Here the sample spans hundreds of thousands of clones, over 10% being singletons. Sequencing was done on a sample of naive CD4+ T cells from blood. All receptors derive from a man between 18 and 35 years old with type 1 diabetes. CDR3s include the opening cysteine and the closing phenylalanine or tryptophan. Fields, in order: CDR3 length, V gene, J gene, CDR3 protein.

>12|TRBV12-5|TRBJ1-1
CASLDRGAEAFF
>15|TRBV5-4|TRBJ1-2
CASSFPAGARYGYTF
>16|TRBV7-8|TRBJ2-5
CASSLVFRSSAGTQYF
>17|TRBV7-8|TRBJ2-3
CASSPITSGGLKDTQYF
>11|TRBV7-2|TRBJ2-7
CASSLYYEQYF
>14|TRBV6-5|TRBJ2-7
CASSYSGGPYEQYF
>14|TRBV10-1|TRBJ1-2
CASSESGRDDGYTF
>14|TRBV5-1|TRBJ2-7
CASSAGLTSYEQYF
>13|TRBV7-9|TRBJ1-5
CASTALANQPQHF
>14|TRBV9|TRBJ2-1
CASSVAGQGGEQFF
>15|TRBV7-9|TRBJ1-5
CASSPAGTGRQPQHF
>15|TRBV25-1|TRBJ1-4
CASSEFRGSNEKLFF
>16|TRBV9|TRBJ1-5
CASSSGPGTLGQPQHF